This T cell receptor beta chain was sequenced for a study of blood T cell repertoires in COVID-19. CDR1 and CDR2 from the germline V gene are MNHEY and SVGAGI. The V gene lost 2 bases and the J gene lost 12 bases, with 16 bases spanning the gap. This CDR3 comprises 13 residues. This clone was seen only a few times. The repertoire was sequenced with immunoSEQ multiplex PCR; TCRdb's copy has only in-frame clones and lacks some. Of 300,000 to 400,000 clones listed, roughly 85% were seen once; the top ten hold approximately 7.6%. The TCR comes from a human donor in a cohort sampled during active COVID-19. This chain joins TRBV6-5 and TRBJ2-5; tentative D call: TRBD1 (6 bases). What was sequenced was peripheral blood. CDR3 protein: CASSYDRQDFKYF. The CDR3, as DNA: TGTGCCAGCAGTTACGACAGGCAAGATTTCAAGTACTTC.